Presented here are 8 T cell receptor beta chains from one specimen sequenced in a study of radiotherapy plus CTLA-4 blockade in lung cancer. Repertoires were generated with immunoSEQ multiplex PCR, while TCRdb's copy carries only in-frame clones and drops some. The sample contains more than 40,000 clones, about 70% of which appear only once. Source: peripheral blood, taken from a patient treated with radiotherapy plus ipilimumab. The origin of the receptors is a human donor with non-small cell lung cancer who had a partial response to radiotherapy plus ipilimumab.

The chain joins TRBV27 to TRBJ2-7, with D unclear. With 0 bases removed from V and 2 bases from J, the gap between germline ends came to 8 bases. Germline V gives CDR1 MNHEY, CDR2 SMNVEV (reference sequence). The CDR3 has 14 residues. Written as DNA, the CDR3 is TGTGCCAGCAGTTTATCGGGCAGGACCTACGAGCAGTACTTC. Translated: CASSLSGRTYEQYF.

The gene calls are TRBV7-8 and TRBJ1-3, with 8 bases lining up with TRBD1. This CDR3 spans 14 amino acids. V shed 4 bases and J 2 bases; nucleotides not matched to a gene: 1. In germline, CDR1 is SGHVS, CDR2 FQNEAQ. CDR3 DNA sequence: TGTGCCAGCAGCTCGGACAGGGCTGGAAACACCATATATTTT. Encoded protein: CASSSDRAGNTIYF.

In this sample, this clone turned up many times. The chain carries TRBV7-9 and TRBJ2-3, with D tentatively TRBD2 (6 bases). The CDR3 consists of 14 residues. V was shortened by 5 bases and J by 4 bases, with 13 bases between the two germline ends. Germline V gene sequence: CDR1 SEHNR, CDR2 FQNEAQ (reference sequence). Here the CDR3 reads CASSIISSADTQYF. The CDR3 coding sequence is TGTGCCAGCAGCATTATCTCTAGCGCAGATACGCAGTATTTT. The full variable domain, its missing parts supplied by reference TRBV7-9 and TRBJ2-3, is DTGVSQNPRHKITKRGQNVTFRCDPISEHNRLYWYRQTLGQGPEFLTYFQNEAQLEKSRLLSDRFSAERPKGSFSTLEIQRTEQGDSAMYLCASSIISSADTQYFGPGTRLTVL.

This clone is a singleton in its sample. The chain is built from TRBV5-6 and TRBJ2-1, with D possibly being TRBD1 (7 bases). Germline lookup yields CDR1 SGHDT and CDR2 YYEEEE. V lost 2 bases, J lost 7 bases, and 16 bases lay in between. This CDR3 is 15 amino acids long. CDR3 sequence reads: CASSFIRAGGNEQFF. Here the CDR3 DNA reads TGTGCCAGCAGCTTCATCAGAGCAGGGGGGAATGAGCAGTTCTTC.

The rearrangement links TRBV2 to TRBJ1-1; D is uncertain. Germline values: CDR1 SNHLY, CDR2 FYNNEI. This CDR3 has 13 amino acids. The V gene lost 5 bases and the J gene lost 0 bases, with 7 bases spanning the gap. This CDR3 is CASSSGVNTEAFF. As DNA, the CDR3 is TGTGCCAGCAGTAGCGGAGTGAACACTGAAGCTTTCTTT.

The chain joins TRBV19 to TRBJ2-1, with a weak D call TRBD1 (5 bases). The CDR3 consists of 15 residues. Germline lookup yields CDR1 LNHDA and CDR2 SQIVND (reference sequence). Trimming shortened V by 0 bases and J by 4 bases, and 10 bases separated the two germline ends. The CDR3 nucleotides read TGTGCCAGTAGTATAGATAGGACAACTTACAATGAGCAGTTCTTC. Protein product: CASSIDRTTYNEQFF.

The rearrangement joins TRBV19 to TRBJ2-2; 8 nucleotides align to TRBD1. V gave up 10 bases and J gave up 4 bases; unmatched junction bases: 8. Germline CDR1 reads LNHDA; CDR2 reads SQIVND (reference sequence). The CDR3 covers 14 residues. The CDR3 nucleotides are TGTGCCACCCAGACGGGGACAGGCACCGGGGAGCTGTTTTTT. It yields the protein CATQTGTGTGELFF. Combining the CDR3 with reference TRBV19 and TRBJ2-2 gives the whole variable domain DGGITQSPKYLFRKEGQNVTLSCEQNLNHDAMYWYRQDPGQGLRLIYYSQIVNDFQKGDIAEGYSVSREKKESFPLTVTSAQKNPTAFYLCATQTGTGTGELFFGEGSRLTVL.

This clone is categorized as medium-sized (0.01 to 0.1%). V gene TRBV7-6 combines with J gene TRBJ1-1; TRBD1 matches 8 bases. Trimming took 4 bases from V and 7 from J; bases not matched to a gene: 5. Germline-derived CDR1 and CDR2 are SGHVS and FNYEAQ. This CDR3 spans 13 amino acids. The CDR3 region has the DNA TGTGCCAGCAGCTCGGACAGGGAGGGTGAAGCTTTCTTT. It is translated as CASSSDREGEAFF.